Sequencing of this T cell receptor (beta chain) was carried out in a study of T cells after yellow fever vaccination. The table lists this clonotype with a few counts. Its antigen is unidentified. Each CDR3 protein is one row after TCRdb ran MiXCR on the 5' RACE reads. Of about 170,000 distinct CDR3 sequences detected, 9.5% to 12% appear once; the ten largest clones hold 35% to 45%. Overall study findings and caveats: Clonotypes shared by both compartments, CD4 and CD8, made up a small share.

Per the germline V gene, CDR1 is SNHLY and CDR2 is FYNNEI. This CDR3 region has 11 residues. Trimming removed 6 bases from V and 3 bases from J, with 5 bases in between. The TCR comes from a man between 18 and 29 years old who received the YFV17D yellow fever vaccine. The chain joins TRBV2 to TRBJ1-1; no reliable D call. The input for sequencing was CD8+ T cells sorted from PBMCs, taken 15 days after the yellow fever booster vaccination. CDR3 loop: CASRTHTEAFF. CDR3 in DNA: TGTGCCAGCAGGACTCACACTGAAGCTTTCTTT.